This T cell receptor (beta chain) comes out of a study of blood T cell repertoires in COVID-19 (TCRdb year 2020). Broadly, across the study: The collaborator samples originated in the United States, Italy and Spain and spanned the acute and convalescent phases of COVID-19. The sample metadata nearly always contained a de-identified subject ID, COVID-19 status, age in years and sex. Samples were obtained from the ongoing ImmuneRACE study (first 160 participants) and from over 1,000 subjects provided by 6 global collaborators. The dataset comprised deeply sampled blood TCRbeta repertoires from subjects exposed to, actively infected with, or recovered from COVID-19. The material from the prospective study consisted of cDNA or gDNA derived from T cells, B-cell-depleted T cells, or PBMCs. Where available, HLA class I and class II types were taken from metadata supplied by the sample provider and were not determined by assay-based typing. The repertoires were made available in a free public database intended to serve as a resource for research on the immune response to SARS-CoV-2.

The paper as a whole reports these results and caveats: Clinical and demographic metadata were provided uncurated, with the amount varying by source and participant.

Collaborating institutions collected whole blood in K2EDTA tubes following their own protocols. Collaborator samples were shipped for TCRbeta analysis as frozen whole blood, isolated PBMCs, or DNA extracted from either sample type. The immunoSEQ Assay, a bias-controlled multiplex PCR, was used to amplify TCRbeta CDR3 regions from genomic DNA. Under the source paper's analysis protocol: Nucleated cell counts per sample were estimated from amplification of reference gene primers within the assay. Sequence reads were collapsed and filtered to measure the absolute abundance of every unique TCRbeta CDR3 rearrangement. Productive Simpson clonality was computed per sample as the square root of Simpson's diversity index over productive rearrangements. TCRdb re-hosts the immuneACCESS table, in-frame sequences only. Its copies lack some clones; in the studies checked, an unresolved V gene accounts for under half of them, and the cause for the rest is not known. V and J calls and clone size are copied from that table; D and trimming were computed from the DNA. The sample table shows 120,000 to 150,000 clones, and 86% are seen once. The ten biggest clones cover around 8.4% of the sample.

About this clone: Its antigen is unknown. Base-call qualities are not available, and no considerably larger clone is one nucleotide away.

V lost 4 bases and J lost 0 bases; the stretch between them is 7 bases long. From the cysteine through the phenylalanine, the CDR3 covers 14 amino acids. Only CDR3 DNA remains: 42 bases, in frame from the first base. CDR1 and CDR2 (SQVTM, ANQGSEA) derive from the germline V gene. This receptor was obtained from a woman aged 55-69 years with acute or convalescent COVID-19. The sequenced sample was peripheral blood. The rearrangement combines TRBV29-1 with TRBJ2-6; the D gene is unclear. Here the CDR3 is given as CSVGPLSGANVLTF. Read as DNA, the sequence is TGCAGCGTTGGGCCCCTCTCTGGGGCCAACGTCCTGACTTTC.